The sequence of this T cell receptor beta chain was determined in a study of long-term antiretroviral therapy in people with HIV. Broader study findings: Versus controls, repertoires in people with HIV had narrower CDR3 length ranges. After ART, diversity increased yet remained lower than transplant donor controls. Across all time points, the repertoire was dominated by clones that expanded before ART. ART adherence, viral resistance and therapy changes were undocumented.

Investigators performed immunoSEQ version v3.0 at survey level. Method: immunoSEQ multiplex PCR; TCRdb's copy keeps in-frame clones and lacks some. Here the sample spans about 25,000 clones, about 86% being singletons. Concerning this clone itself: Antigen: not known.

This clonotype originated in a man between 45 and 60 years old with HIV. The starting material was unsorted PBMCs, obtained 1.2 years after starting antiretroviral therapy.

The CDR3 spells CASSIDMGVVQGARGANVLTF. CDR3 coding DNA: TGTGCCAGTAGTATAGACATGGGGGTTGTACAGGGGGCGCGGGGGGCCAACGTCCTGACTTTC. This chain uses TRBV19 with TRBJ2-6, with 9 bases identical to TRBD1. The CDR3 spans 21 residues. V was clipped by 0 bases and J by 4 bases; unmatched bases: 16. The germline V gene has CDR1 LNHDA and CDR2 SQIVND (reference sequence).